Listed below are T cell receptor beta chains from one sample, sequenced in a study of regulatory T cells in long-lasting Graves disease. TCRdb used MiXCR to reprocess the multiplex PCR reads, holding one entry per CDR3 protein. The repertoire holds about 440,000 distinct CDR3 sequences, with approximately 15% as singletons. The sample was also linked to a second study, of T cells in Graves' hyperthyroidism and ophthalmopathy.

Sample: peripheral blood mononuclear cells (PBMCs), taken at new diagnosis, from a patient treated with antithyroid drugs. Receptors originate from a woman between 25 and 40 years old with Graves disease. The CDR3 runs from the conserved cysteine through the conserved F or W. The order of the fields is clone size, V gene, D gene, CDR3 length, J gene, CDR3 protein, CDR3 DNA. The D gene is left open where the match is weak. A row's size may be missing; if present it is once, few, many or a size class.

>NA|TRBV19|TRBD2|15|TRBJ2-3
CASSRTSISFDTQYF
TGTGCCAGTAGTAGGACTAGCATCTCGTTCGATACGCAGTATTTT
>many|TRBV12-5|TRBD1|16|TRBJ1-1
CAILPGAGGGFTEAFF
TGTGCTATTCTACCCGGGGCAGGGGGCGGGTTTACTGAAGCTTTCTTT
>NA|TRBV25-1|NA|14|TRBJ2-7
CASSESLSTDEQYF
TGTGCCAGCAGTGAATCACTATCCACCGACGAGCAGTACTTC
>many|TRBV28|NA|14|TRBJ2-1
CASSLEGWGNEQFF
TGTGCCAGCAGTTTAGAAGGTTGGGGGAATGAGCAGTTCTTC
>many|TRBV18|NA|14|TRBJ2-3
CASSPPRPTDTQYF
TGTGCCAGCTCACCACCCAGACCAACAGATACGCAGTATTTT
>NA|TRBV5-6|NA|16|TRBJ1-3
CASSVTQGDSGNTIYF
TGTGCCAGCAGCGTAACACAAGGAGACTCTGGAAACACCATATATTTT
>few|TRBV24-1|TRBD1|19|TRBJ2-2
CATSAAGGGLVINTGELFF
TGTGCCACCAGTGCTGCAGGGGGCGGACTTGTGATAAACACCGGGGAGCTGTTTTTT
>many|TRBV6-1|NA|16|TRBJ2-3
CASRYKGAAGTDTQYF
TGTGCCAGCAGATATAAGGGCGCGGCGGGCACAGATACGCAGTATTTT
>NA|TRBV25-1|TRBD1|13|TRBJ1-6
CASQTGSRSPLHF
TGTGCCAGTCAGACAGGGAGTCGGTCACCCCTCCACTTT
>many|TRBV10-3|TRBD1|18|TRBJ2-1
CAISGSGTGGISGNEQFF
TGTGCCATCAGTGGCTCCGGGACAGGGGGCATCTCGGGCAATGAGCAGTTCTTC
>many|TRBV3-1|NA|15|TRBJ2-5
CASSQDLTIGETQYF
TGTGCCAGCAGCCAAGATCTGACGATCGGGGAGACCCAGTACTTC
>many|TRBV12-3/TRBV12-4|NA|13|TRBJ2-5
CASSWRPKETQYF
TGTGCCAGCTCTTGGAGACCAAAAGAGACCCAGTACTTC
>many|TRBV6-5|NA|14|TRBJ2-3
CASSYASSTDTQYF
TGTGCCAGCAGTTACGCCAGCTCCACAGATACGCAGTATTTT
>many|TRBV29-1|NA|13|TRBJ2-7
CSVTVSGQGEQYF
TGCAGCGTCACCGTCTCAGGGCAGGGCGAGCAGTACTTC
>medium-sized|TRBV13|NA|12|TRBJ2-5
CASSQYAGPQYF
TGTGCCAGCAGCCAATACGCCGGGCCCCAGTACTTC
>many|TRBV24-1|NA|13|TRBJ2-7
CATSGAGVSEQYF
TGTGCCACCAGTGGTGCAGGGGTTAGCGAGCAGTACTTC
>NA|TRBV9|NA|16|TRBJ2-6
CASSARVGSGANVLTF
TGTGCCAGCAGCGCGAGGGTGGGCTCTGGGGCCAACGTCCTGACTTTC
>many|TRBV27|NA|16|TRBJ2-3
CASSPYSGTSTDTQYF
TGTGCCAGCAGCCCATATTCGGGGACTAGCACAGATACGCAGTATTTT
>many|TRBV12-3/TRBV12-4|TRBD2|14|TRBJ2-2
CASSRTSGGGELFF
TGTGCCAGCAGTCGGACTAGCGGGGGCGGGGAGCTGTTTTTT
>many|TRBV11-2|NA|14|TRBJ1-1
CASSLDREGTEAFF
TGTGCCAGCAGCTTAGATCGGGAGGGCACTGAAGCTTTCTTT
>many|TRBV11-2|TRBD2|16|TRBJ2-2
CASSHGLAGGTGELFF
TGTGCCAGCAGCCATGGACTAGCGGGAGGCACCGGGGAGCTGTTTTTT
>NA|TRBV7-9|TRBD2|14|TRBJ2-1
CASRRAGAYNEQFF
TGTGCCAGCAGACGAGCGGGAGCCTACAATGAGCAGTTCTTC
>many|TRBV30|NA|13|TRBJ2-7
CAWSLGQSYEQYF
TGTGCCTGGAGTTTAGGACAGAGCTACGAGCAGTACTTC
>NA|TRBV11-2|TRBD1|15|TRBJ1-1
CASSPGQFLTAEAFF
TGTGCCAGCAGCCCGGGACAGTTCCTAACGGCTGAAGCTTTCTTT
>NA|TRBV3-1|NA|11|TRBJ2-3
CASSNRNTQYF
TGTGCCAGCAGCAACCGTAATACGCAGTATTTT
>NA|TRBV5-1|TRBD2|18|TRBJ2-3
CASSLGSSGRLRTDTQYF
TGCGCCAGCAGCTTGGGGTCTAGCGGGAGACTCCGCACAGATACGCAGTATTTT
>many|TRBV15|TRBD1|13|TRBJ2-7
CAIAPGGMYEQYF
TGTGCCATCGCGCCAGGGGGCATGTACGAGCAGTACTTC
>many|TRBV5-1|NA|18|TRBJ2-1
CASSQLAQGNFPNNEQFF
TGCGCCAGCAGCCAGTTAGCACAGGGAAATTTTCCCAACAATGAGCAGTTCTTC
>NA|TRBV5-1|TRBD1|14|TRBJ1-1
CATARQGMNTEAFF
TGCGCCACCGCCAGACAGGGTATGAACACTGAAGCTTTCTTT
>many|TRBV7-2|NA|12|TRBJ2-7
CASTFSRGEQYF
TGTGCCAGCACCTTCTCCCGGGGCGAGCAGTACTTC
>NA|TRBV27|NA|15|TRBJ2-6
CASRGGYSGANVLTF
TGTGCCAGCAGAGGGGGATACTCTGGGGCCAACGTCCTGACTTTC
>NA|TRBV6-1|NA|15|TRBJ1-1
CASSEARRVNTEAFF
TGTGCCAGCAGTGAAGCCCGCAGGGTGAACACTGAAGCTTTCTTT
>many|TRBV9|TRBD1|14|TRBJ2-7
CASGPGQGSYEQYF
TGTGCCAGCGGGCCCGGACAGGGCTCCTACGAGCAGTACTTC